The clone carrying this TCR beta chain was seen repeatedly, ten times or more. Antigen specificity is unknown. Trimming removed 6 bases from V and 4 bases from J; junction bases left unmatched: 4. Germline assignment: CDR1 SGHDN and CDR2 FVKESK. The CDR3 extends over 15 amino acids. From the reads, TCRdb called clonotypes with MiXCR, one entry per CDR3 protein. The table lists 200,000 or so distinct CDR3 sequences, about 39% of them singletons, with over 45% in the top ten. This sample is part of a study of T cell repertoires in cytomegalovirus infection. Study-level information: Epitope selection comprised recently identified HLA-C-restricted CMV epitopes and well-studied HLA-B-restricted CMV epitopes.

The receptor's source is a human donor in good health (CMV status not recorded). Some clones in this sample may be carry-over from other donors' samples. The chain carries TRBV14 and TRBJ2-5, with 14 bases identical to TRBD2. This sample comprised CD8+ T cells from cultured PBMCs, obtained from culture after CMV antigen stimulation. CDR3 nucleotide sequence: TGTGCCAGCAGAGGGACTAGCGGGGGTCGAGAGACCCAGTACTTC. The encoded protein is CASRGTSGGRETQYF.